The next 21 T cell receptor beta chains were all read from a single sample in a study of T cell responses to AZD1222 COVID-19 vaccine. Clones were read by immunoSEQ multiplex PCR, and TCRdb kept only the in-frame ones, dropping some. The table includes around 110,000 clones, about nine tenths detected once. The sample was peripheral blood, taken 28 days after the second AZD1222 dose. Receptors were obtained from an adult who received the AZD1222 COVID-19 vaccine.

The rearrangement joins TRBV20-1 to TRBJ2-7; D unclear. CDR1 is DFQATT, CDR2 SNEGSKA, per germline (reference sequence). The CDR3 totals 14 residues. V shed 3 bases and J shed 0 bases, with 12 bases lying between them. The CDR3 bases are TGCAGTGCTAGTACCTCCCGACGCTCCTACGAGCAGTACTTC. This sequence encodes CSASTSRRSYEQYF.

The chain uses TRBV7-9 and TRBJ2-7, with a tentative D call TRBD1 (6 bases). The CDR3 runs to 15 residues. CDR1 and CDR2 (germline): SEHNR, FQNEAQ (reference sequence). V was shortened by 2 bases and J by 0 bases, with 11 bases between the two germline ends. CDR3 sequence: CASSLYRRGSYEQYF. In DNA, the CDR3 is TGTGCCAGCAGCTTATACCGCAGGGGCTCCTACGAGCAGTACTTC. Combining the CDR3 with reference TRBV7-9 and TRBJ2-7 gives the whole variable domain DTGVSQNPRHKITKRGQNVTFRCDPISEHNRLYWYRQTLGQGPEFLTYFQNEAQLEKSRLLSDRFSAERPKGSFSTLEIQRTEQGDSAMYLCASSLYRRGSYEQYFGPGTRLTVT.

This chain uses TRBV5-4 with TRBJ1-6; no clear D gene. V was pared by 3 bases and J by 7 bases, with 20 bases between. CDR1 is SGHNT and CDR2 is YYREEE in the germline V gene (reference sequence). The CDR3 has 17 residues. CDR3 in amino acids: CASSSLGQTMRNSPLHF. CDR3 nucleotide sequence: TGTGCCAGCAGCTCCTTAGGGCAAACTATGAGGAATTCACCCCTCCACTTT.

The J gene is TRBJ1-3, the V gene TRBV2; tentative D call: TRBD1 (5 bases). The V end lost 8 bases, the J end lost 8 bases, and 19 bases lay between the germline ends. The CDR3 has 14 amino acids. Germline assignment: CDR1 SNHLY and CDR2 FYNNEI. DNA for the CDR3: TGTGCCAGCTCAACGGGAGGCAGGGCGGACACCATATATTTT. Translated: CASSTGGRADTIYF.

The CDR3 sequence: CAWSSSGREYEQYF. In DNA, the CDR3 is TGTGCCTGGAGTTCCAGCGGGAGGGAGTACGAGCAGTACTTC. The V and J genes are TRBV30 and TRBJ2-7, with TRBD2 matching 10 bases. The CDR3 is made up of 14 amino acids. Trimming took 2 bases from V and 4 from J; bases not matched to a gene: 5. Germline CDR1 and CDR2: GTSNPN and SVGIG (reference sequence).

The gene calls are TRBV4-1 and TRBJ1-1; D is unclear. Germline CDR1 is MGHRA and CDR2 is YSYEKL. The CDR3 loop spans 15 amino acids. Trimming cost V 1 base and J 0 bases, with 9 bases left between them. CDR3 sequence: CASSQVPRMNTEAFF. In DNA, the CDR3 is TGCGCCAGCAGCCAAGTTCCAAGGATGAACACTGAAGCTTTCTTT.

The chain is built from TRBV30 and TRBJ2-7; 9 nucleotides align to TRBD1. V dropped 0 bases and J dropped 2; count of bases not matched to a gene: 5. The CDR3 runs 15 residues. Germline V gene lookup returns CDR1 GTSNPN and CDR2 SVGIG (reference sequence). The CDR3 here is CAWSVRGTGTYEQYF. The CDR3 coding sequence is TGTGCCTGGAGTGTACGAGGGACAGGGACCTACGAGCAGTACTTC.

V gene TRBV7-9 combines with J gene TRBJ2-7; possibly TRBD1 for D (6 bases). The CDR3 totals 12 residues. Germline lookup yields CDR1 SEHNR and CDR2 FQNEAQ (reference sequence). V was pared by 1 base and J by 9 bases, with 10 bases between. Here the CDR3 DNA reads TGTGCCAGCAGCTTAGAGTACAGGGTGCAGTACTTC. Translating it yields CASSLEYRVQYF.

The chain has TRBV6-5 and TRBJ1-4, with D maybe TRBD1 (5 bases). The germline V gene has CDR1 MNHEY and CDR2 SVGAGI. V lost 11 bases, J lost 4 bases, and 14 bases lay in between. The CDR3 length is 13 residues. In DNA, the CDR3 is TGTGCCTCGAAGGGACCGAGTAATGAAAAACTGTTTTTT. Translating gives CASKGPSNEKLFF.

V and J are TRBV7-2 and TRBJ1-1; no firm D call. The V gene's germline CDR1 is SGHTA and CDR2 FQGNSA. V was pared by 1 base and J by 1 base, with 10 bases between. CDR3 length equals 15 residues. The CDR3 protein is CASSLGGTSNTEAFF. CDR3 in DNA: TGTGCCAGCAGCTTAGGGGGAACCTCGAACACTGAAGCTTTCTTT.

The chain joins TRBV5-1 to TRBJ1-2, with 7 bases lining up with TRBD1. Germline values: CDR1 SGHRS, CDR2 YFSETQ. The length of the CDR3 is 15 residues. Unmatched junction bases numbered 9, after V lost 3 bases and J lost 4 bases. CDR3 in amino acids: CASSSRQGSGYGYTF. The CDR3 nucleotides read TGCGCCAGCAGCTCTCGACAGGGCTCGGGCTATGGCTACACCTTC.

The chain carries TRBV19 and TRBJ1-1; TRBD1 agrees at 7 bases. Germline V lookup: CDR1 LNHDA, CDR2 SQIVND (reference sequence). V lost 7 bases and J lost 3; bases outside the gene matches: 5. The CDR3 has 13 residues. CDR3 coding DNA: TGTGCCAGTAAACTAACAGGGGACACTGAAGCTTTCTTT. Protein sequence: CASKLTGDTEAFF.

V gene TRBV5-8 combines with J gene TRBJ2-1, with a tentative D call TRBD1 (6 bases). V was clipped by 0 bases and J by 9 bases, with 13 bases between them. Germline V gives CDR1 SGHTS, CDR2 YDEGEE. The CDR3 loop spans 14 amino acids. CDR3 sequence reads: CASSLGGTIGEQFF. The CDR3 DNA follows: TGTGCCAGCAGCTTGGGGGGGACAATTGGTGAGCAGTTCTTC.

The rearrangement joins TRBV6-5 to TRBJ1-5, with 8 positions matching TRBD1. Trimming cost V 0 bases and J 1 base; bases outside gene matches: 2. The germline CDR1 and CDR2 sequences are MNHEY and SVGAGI. CDR3 size: 16 residues. The CDR3 bases are TGTGCCAGCAGTTACTCTTCAGGGGGCAGCAATCAGCCCCAGCATTTT. Protein sequence: CASSYSSGGSNQPQHF.

The CDR3 DNA reads as TGTGCCAGCAGTCCCGACAGGGGAGATTCACCCCTCCACTTT. This translates into CASSPDRGDSPLHF. V usage is TRBV27 and J usage is TRBJ1-6; 8 positions agree with TRBD1. In germline, CDR1 is MNHEY, CDR2 SMNVEV (reference sequence). This CDR3 is 14 amino acids long. J gave up 8 bases and V 5 bases, and 5 bases lay outside the gene matches.

This chain connects TRBV6-5 to TRBJ2-7; D possibly corresponds to TRBD2 (7 bases). Trimming took 4 bases from V and 2 from J, leaving 15 bases between them. Germline V gives CDR1 MNHEY, CDR2 SVGAGI. CDR3 length: 15 amino acids. The CDR3 reads CASSFGRGATYEQYF. CDR3 DNA sequence: TGTGCCAGCAGTTTTGGCCGGGGGGCTACCTACGAGCAGTACTTC.

The chain employs TRBV15 and TRBJ1-2, with D unresolved. The V and J ends lost 5 bases and 8 bases respectively, with 9 bases between them. CDR1 is LNHNV and CDR2 is YYDKDF in the germline V gene (reference sequence). The length of the CDR3 is 11 residues. This chain's CDR3 is CATSYKGGYTF. The DNA of the CDR3 is TGTGCCACCAGCTACAAGGGCGGCTACACCTTC.

In its sample, this clone was seen a few times. CDR3 residues: CASRRNVGGTTNYGYTF. The CDR3 DNA reads TGTGCCAGTAGGCGAAACGTAGGCGGGACCACTAACTATGGCTACACCTTC. This chain connects TRBV19 to TRBJ1-2, with D maybe TRBD1 (5 bases). Germline CDR1 LNHDA, CDR2 SQIVND (reference sequence). Trimming removed 6 bases at V and 0 bases at J, with 20 bases between. The CDR3 has 17 residues.

V usage is TRBV7-8 and J usage is TRBJ1-6; 9 positions agree with TRBD1. Unmatched junction bases numbered 6, after V lost 5 bases and J lost 10 bases. The CDR3 is 14 residues long. Germline loops: CDR1 SGHVS, CDR2 FQNEAQ. The CDR3 DNA follows: TGTGCCAGCAGCACGGGACAGGGAGGCTCACCCCTCCACTTT. It yields the protein CASSTGQGGSPLHF.

The J gene is TRBJ1-3, the V gene TRBV6-5; D unclear. The CDR3 spans 12 residues. Deletions cut 6 bases from V and 2 bases from J, with 5 bases between. Germline values: CDR1 MNHEY, CDR2 SVGAGI. CDR3 DNA: TGTGCCAGCAGGCAGCCTGGAAACACCATATATTTT. This codes for CASRQPGNTIYF.

The chain recombines TRBV5-6 with TRBJ2-3; possibly TRBD1 for D (5 bases). This CDR3 has 15 residues. Trimming took 4 bases from V and 1 from J, leaving 13 bases between them. From germline, CDR1 is SGHDT and CDR2 YYEEEE. For the CDR3, the DNA is TGTGCCAGCAGCCGAACACAGGTGGGCACAGATACGCAGTATTTT. It is translated as CASSRTQVGTDTQYF.